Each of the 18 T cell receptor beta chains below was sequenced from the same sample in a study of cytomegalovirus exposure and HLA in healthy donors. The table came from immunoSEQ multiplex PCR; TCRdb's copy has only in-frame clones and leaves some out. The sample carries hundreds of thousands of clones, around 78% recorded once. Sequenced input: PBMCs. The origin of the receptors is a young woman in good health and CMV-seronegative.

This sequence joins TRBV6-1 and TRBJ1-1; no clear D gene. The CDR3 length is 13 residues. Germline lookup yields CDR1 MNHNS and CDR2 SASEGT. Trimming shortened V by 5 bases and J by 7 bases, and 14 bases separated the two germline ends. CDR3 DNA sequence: TGTGCCAGCAGTCCCGGTCCTTGGTATGAAGCTTTCTTT. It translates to CASSPGPWYEAFF.

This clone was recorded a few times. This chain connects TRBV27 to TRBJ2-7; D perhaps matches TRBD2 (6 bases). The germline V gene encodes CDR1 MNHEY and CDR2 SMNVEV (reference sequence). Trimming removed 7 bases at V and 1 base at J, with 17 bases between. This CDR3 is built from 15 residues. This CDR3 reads CASTSRERLSYEQYF. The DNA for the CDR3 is TGTGCCAGCACCTCACGGGAGCGCCTGTCCTACGAGCAGTACTTC.

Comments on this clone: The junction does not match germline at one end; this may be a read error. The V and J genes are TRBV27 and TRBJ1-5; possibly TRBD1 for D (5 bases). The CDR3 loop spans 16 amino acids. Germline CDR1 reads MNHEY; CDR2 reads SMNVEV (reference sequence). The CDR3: CASSLSRGGGNQPQHF. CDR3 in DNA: TGTGCCAGCAGTCTATCGCGGGGGGGTGGCAATCAGCCCCAGCATTTT.

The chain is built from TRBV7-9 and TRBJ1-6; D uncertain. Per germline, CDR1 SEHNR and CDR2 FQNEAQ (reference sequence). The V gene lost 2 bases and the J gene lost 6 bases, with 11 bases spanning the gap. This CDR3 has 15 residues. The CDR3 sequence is CASSLTLGSNSPLHF. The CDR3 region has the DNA TGTGCCAGCAGCTTAACTCTAGGGTCTAATTCACCCCTCCACTTT.

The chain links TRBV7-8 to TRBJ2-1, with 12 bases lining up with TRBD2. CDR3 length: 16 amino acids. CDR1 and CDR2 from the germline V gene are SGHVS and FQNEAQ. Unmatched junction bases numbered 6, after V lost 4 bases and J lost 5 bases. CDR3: CASSSPSGGANNEQFF. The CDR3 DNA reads TGTGCCAGCAGCTCGCCTAGCGGGGGGGCCAACAATGAGCAGTTCTTC.

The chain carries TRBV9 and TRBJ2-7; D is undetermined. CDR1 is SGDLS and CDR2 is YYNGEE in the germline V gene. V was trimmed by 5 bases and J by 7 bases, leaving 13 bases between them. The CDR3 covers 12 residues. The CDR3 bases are TGTGCCAGCAGTGGGCCTCGTGGGGAGCAGTACTTC. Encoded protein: CASSGPRGEQYF.

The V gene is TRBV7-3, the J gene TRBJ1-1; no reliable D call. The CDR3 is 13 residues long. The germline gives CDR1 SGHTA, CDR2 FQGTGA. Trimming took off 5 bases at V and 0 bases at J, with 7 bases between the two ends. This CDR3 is CASSPTVNTEAFF. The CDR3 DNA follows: TGTGCCAGCAGCCCGACGGTGAACACTGAAGCTTTCTTT. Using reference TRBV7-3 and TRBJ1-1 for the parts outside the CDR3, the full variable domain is GAGVSQTPSNKVTEKGKYVELRCDPISGHTALYWYRQSLGQGPEFLIYFQGTGAADDSGLPNDRFFAVRPEGSVSTLKIQRTERGDSAVYLCASSPTVNTEAFFGQGTRLTVV.

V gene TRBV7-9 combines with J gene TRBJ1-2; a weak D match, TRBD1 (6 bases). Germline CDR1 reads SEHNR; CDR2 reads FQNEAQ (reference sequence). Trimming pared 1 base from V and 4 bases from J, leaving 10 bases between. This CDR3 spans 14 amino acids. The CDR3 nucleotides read TGTGCCAGCAGCTTAGAGGGGGAAGGCTATGGCTACACCTTC. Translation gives CASSLEGEGYGYTF.

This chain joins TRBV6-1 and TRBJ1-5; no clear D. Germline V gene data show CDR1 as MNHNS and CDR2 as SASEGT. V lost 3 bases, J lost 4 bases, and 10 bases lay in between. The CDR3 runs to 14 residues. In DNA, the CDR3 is TGTGCCAGCAGTGAGGCACGGTCGAATCAGCCCCAGCATTTT. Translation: CASSEARSNQPQHF.

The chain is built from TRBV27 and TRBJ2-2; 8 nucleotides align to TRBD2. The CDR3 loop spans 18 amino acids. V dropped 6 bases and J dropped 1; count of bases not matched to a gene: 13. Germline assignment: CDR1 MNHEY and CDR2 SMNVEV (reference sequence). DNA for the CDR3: TGTGCCAGCAGCCGAACCCCGAGCGGGGGCTTGAACACCGGGGAGCTGTTTTTT. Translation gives CASSRTPSGGLNTGELFF.

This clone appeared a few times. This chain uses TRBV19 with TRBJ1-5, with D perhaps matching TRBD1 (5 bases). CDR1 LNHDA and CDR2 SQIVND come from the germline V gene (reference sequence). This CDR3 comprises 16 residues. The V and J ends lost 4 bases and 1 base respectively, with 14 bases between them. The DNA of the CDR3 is TGTGCCAGTAGTAGGGGGGAGGACACCAGCAATCAGCCCCAGCATTTT. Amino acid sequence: CASSRGEDTSNQPQHF. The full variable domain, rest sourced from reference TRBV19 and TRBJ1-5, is DGGITQSPKYLFRKEGQNVTLSCEQNLNHDAMYWYRQDPGQGLRLIYYSQIVNDFQKGDIAEGYSVSREKKESFPLTVTSAQKNPTAFYLCASSRGEDTSNQPQHFGDGTRLSIL.

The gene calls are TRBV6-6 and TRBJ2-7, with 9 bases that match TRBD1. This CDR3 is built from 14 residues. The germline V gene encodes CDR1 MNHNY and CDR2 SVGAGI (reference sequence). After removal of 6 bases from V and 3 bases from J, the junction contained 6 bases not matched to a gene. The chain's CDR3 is CASRGDRAHYEQYF. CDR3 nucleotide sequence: TGTGCCAGCAGGGGGGACAGGGCCCACTACGAGCAGTACTTC.

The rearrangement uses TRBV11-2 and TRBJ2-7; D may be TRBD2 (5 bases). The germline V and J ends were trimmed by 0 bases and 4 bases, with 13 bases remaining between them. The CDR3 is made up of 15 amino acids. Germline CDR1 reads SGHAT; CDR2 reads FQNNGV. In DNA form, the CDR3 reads TGTGCCAGCAGCTTAGATTCCGGGGTAGTATACGAGCAGTACTTC. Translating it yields CASSLDSGVVYEQYF.

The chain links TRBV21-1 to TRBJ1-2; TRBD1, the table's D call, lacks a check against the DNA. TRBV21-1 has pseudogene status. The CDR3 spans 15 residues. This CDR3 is CASSKEGTANYGYTF. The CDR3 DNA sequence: TGTGCCAGCAGCAAAGAGGGGACAGCTAACTATGGCTACACCTTC.

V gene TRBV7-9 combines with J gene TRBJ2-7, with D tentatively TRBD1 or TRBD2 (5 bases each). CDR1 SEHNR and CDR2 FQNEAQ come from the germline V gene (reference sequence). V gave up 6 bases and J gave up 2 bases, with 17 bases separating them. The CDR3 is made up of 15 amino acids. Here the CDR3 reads CASRPGTTSAYEQYF. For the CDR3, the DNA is TGTGCCAGCAGACCCGGGACCACAAGCGCCTACGAGCAGTACTTC.

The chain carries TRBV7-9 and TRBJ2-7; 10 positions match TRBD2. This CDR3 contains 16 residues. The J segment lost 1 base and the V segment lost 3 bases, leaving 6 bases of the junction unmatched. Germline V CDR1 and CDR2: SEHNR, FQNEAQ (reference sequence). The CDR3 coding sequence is TGTGCCAGCAGCTTTCGGACTAGCGGTAGGTCCTACGAGCAGTACTTC. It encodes CASSFRTSGRSYEQYF.

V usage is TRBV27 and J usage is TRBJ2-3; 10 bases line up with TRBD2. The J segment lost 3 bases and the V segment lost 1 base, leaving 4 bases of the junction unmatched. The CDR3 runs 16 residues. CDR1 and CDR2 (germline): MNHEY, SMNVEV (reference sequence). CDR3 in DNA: TGTGCCAGCAGTTTATGGAGCGGGGGGGCAACAGATACGCAGTATTTT. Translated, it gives CASSLWSGGATDTQYF.

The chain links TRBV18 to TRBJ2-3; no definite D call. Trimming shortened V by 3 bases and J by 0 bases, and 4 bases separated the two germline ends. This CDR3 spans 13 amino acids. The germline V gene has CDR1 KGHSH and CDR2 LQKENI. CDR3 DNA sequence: TGTGCCAGCTCACCGACTAGCACAGATACGCAGTATTTT. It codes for CASSPTSTDTQYF. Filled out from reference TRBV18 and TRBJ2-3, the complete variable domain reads NAGVMQNPRHLVRRRGQEARLRCSPMKGHSHVYWYRQLPEEGLKFMVYLQKENIIDESGMPKERFSAEFPKEGPSILRIQQVVRGDSAAYFCASSPTSTDTQYFGPGTRLTVL.